Presented here are 17 T cell receptor beta chains from one specimen sequenced in a study of T cells expressing NK-cell markers (TCRdb year 2020). Receptor amplification or capture employed 5' RACE. The sample was run on an Illumina HiSeq 2000. TCRdb reprocessed the reads and assigns one entry to each CDR3 protein sequence, leaving out DNA. The sample's clone listing holds about 260,000 distinct CDR3 sequences. Jointly, the top ten make up around 0.37% of the sample. The sample taken for sequencing was blood T cells: a sorted CD56 or NKG2C T cell subset, CD4+ or CD8+ T cells, or bulk PBMC T cells (not recorded which). The origin of the receptors is a young man in good health. Donor details come from another sample of the same person, matched by shared clones.

CDR3 amino acids: CASSLSKRDEQFF. V gene TRBV13 combines with J gene TRBJ2-1; TCRdb designates TRBD2, a call that cannot be tested without DNA. CDR1 PRHDT and CDR2 FYEKMQ come from the germline V gene (reference sequence). This CDR3 has 13 residues.

The CDR3 protein is CASSLQGRMAGGSYEQYF. V usage is TRBV3-1 and J usage is TRBJ2-7; the TCRdb D gene call, TRBD2, has no DNA to confirm it. The CDR3 covers 18 residues. Germline V gives CDR1 LGHDT, CDR2 YNNKEL (reference sequence).

The chain combines TRBV20-1 with TRBJ2-7. In germline, CDR1 is DFQATT, CDR2 SNEGSKA (reference sequence). The CDR3 totals 13 residues. The CDR3: CSARDGLGYEQYF.

The V gene is TRBV19, the J gene TRBJ2-3; the TCRdb call, TRBD2, lacks DNA for checking. This CDR3 has 17 residues. In germline, CDR1 is LNHDA, CDR2 SQIVND (reference sequence). The CDR3 is CASSISPRGGSPYTQYF.

The V gene is TRBV6-5, the J gene TRBJ2-2; TCRdb's D gene call, TRBD1, goes unchecked for lack of DNA. CDR1 and CDR2 (germline): MNHEY, SVGAGI. This CDR3 spans 15 amino acids. This CDR3 is CASSYGGGVTGELFF.

This rearrangement joins TRBV12-3 or TRBV12-4 to TRBJ2-5; without DNA, the TCRdb call of TRBD2 cannot be checked. This CDR3 contains 14 residues. The CDR3 loop is CASSLSPRRETQYF.

The chain uses TRBV11-2 and TRBJ1-6; TCRdb lists TRBD1, though no DNA is available to test this call. CDR1 is SGHAT, CDR2 FQNNGV, per germline. The CDR3 is 14 residues long. This chain's CDR3 is CASSVQGSDSPLHF.

This chain connects TRBV10-3 to TRBJ2-1; the TCRdb D gene call, TRBD1, has no DNA to confirm it. Germline CDR1 reads ENHRY; CDR2 reads SYGVKD. The CDR3 covers 12 residues. This chain's CDR3 is CAINKDRDEQFF.

The genes are TRBV29-1 and TRBJ1-3; TCRdb's D gene call, TRBD1, goes unchecked for lack of DNA. This CDR3 spans 13 amino acids. Germline assignment: CDR1 SQVTM and CDR2 ANQGSEA. CDR3: CSVSQASGNTIYF.

The chain carries TRBV7-9 and TRBJ2-2; TCRdb indicates TRBD1, and absent DNA this call remains unverified. This CDR3 is 17 amino acids long. Germline CDR1 reads SEHNR; CDR2 reads FQNEAQ (reference sequence). The CDR3 loop reads CASSLTPPGPRTGELFF.

The V call is TRBV30, the J call TRBJ1-5. Germline assignment: CDR1 GTSNPN and CDR2 SVGIG (reference sequence). The length of the CDR3 is 13 residues. The CDR3 is CAWSVQDLQPQHF.

The chain uses TRBV12-3 or TRBV12-4 and TRBJ2-2; the D gene TCRdb calls, TRBD2, cannot be checked with no DNA. The CDR3 has 14 amino acids. CDR3 protein: CASTAGDYTGELFF.

This chain uses TRBV6-1 with TRBJ1-5; the D call from TCRdb, TRBD1, cannot be confirmed without DNA. The CDR3 is made up of 14 amino acids. Germline V lookup: CDR1 MNHNS, CDR2 SASEGT. The CDR3 sequence is CASMTEPRGQPQHF.

This chain connects TRBV5-5 to TRBJ2-1; TCRdb selects TRBD2, and the lack of DNA leaves this call unchecked. This CDR3 region has 16 residues. Germline V lookup: CDR1 SGHKS, CDR2 YYEKEE (reference sequence). CDR3 in amino acids: CASSLLSGVGYNEQFF.

The CDR3 loop reads CASSPAGAVETQYF. The chain uses TRBV18 and TRBJ2-5. The length of the CDR3 is 14 residues. Germline CDR1 is KGHSH and CDR2 is LQKENI.

The gene calls are TRBV27 and TRBJ2-1; TCRdb calls TRBD2, which cannot be checked without DNA. The CDR3 sequence is 13 residues long. Germline V CDR1 and CDR2: MNHEY, SMNVEV (reference sequence). This CDR3 is CASTPAGYNEQFF.

The V and J genes are TRBV7-6 and TRBJ2-2; TCRdb names TRBD1, which stays unverified in the absence of DNA. The CDR3 covers 14 residues. Germline V gene data show CDR1 as SGHVS and CDR2 as FNYEAQ. The CDR3 is CASTPTGNTGELFF.